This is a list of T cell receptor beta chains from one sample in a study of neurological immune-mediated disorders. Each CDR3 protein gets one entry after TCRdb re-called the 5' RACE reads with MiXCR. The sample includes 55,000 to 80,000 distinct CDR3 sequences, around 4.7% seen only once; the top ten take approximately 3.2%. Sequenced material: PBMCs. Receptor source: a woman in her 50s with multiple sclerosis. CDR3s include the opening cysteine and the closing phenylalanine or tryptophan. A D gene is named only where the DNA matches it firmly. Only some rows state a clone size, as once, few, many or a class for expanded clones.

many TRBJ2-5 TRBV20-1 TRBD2 CSASWTSGGRAGETQYF TGCAGTGCTAGTTGGACTAGCGGGGGGCGAGCGGGAGAGACCCAGTACTTC
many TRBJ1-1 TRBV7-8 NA CASSLVGAENTEAFF TGTGCCAGCAGCTTGGTTGGGGCGGAGAACACTGAAGCTTTCTTT
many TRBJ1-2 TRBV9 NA CASSVATTGGGYTF TGTGCCAGCAGCGTAGCGACGACTGGTGGTGGCTACACCTTC
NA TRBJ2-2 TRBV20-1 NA CSARDHRDTGELFF TGCAGTGCTAGAGATCATCGGGACACCGGGGAGCTGTTTTTT
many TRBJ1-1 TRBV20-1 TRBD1 CSAFDRVMNTEAFF TGCAGTGCTTTCGACAGGGTGATGAACACTGAAGCTTTCTTT
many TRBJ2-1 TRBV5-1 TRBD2 CASSPPTGGPVEQFF TGCGCCAGCAGCCCCCCCACGGGGGGGCCGGTTGAGCAGTTCTTC
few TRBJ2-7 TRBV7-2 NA CASSLALTGTYEQYF TGTGCCAGCAGCTTAGCGCTAACGGGGACCTACGAGCAGTACTTC
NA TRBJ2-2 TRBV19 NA CASTDGANTGELFF TGTGCCAGTACTGACGGGGCGAACACCGGGGAGCTGTTTTTT
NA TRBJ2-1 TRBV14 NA CASSQEPVGEQFF TGTGCCAGCAGCCAAGAACCGGTAGGTGAGCAGTTCTTC
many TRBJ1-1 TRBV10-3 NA CAISVARMAEAFF TGTGCCATCAGTGTCGCGAGGATGGCTGAAGCTTTCTTT
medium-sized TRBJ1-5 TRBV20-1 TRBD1 CSAGRGQDQPQHF TGCAGTGCTGGGAGGGGGCAGGATCAGCCCCAGCATTTT
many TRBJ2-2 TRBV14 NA CASSQFTRAGTGELFF TGTGCCAGCAGCCAGTTTACCAGAGCAGGAACCGGGGAGCTGTTTTTT
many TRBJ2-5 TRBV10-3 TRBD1 CATSGTGRETQYF TGTGCCACTTCCGGGACAGGGCGAGAGACCCAGTACTTC
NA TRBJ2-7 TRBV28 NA CASGGFDEQYF TGTGCCAGCGGCGGATTCGACGAGCAGTACTTC
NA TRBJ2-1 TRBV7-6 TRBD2 CASSFRLAGGPEQFF TGTGCCAGCAGCTTTCGACTAGCGGGGGGCCCTGAGCAGTTCTTC
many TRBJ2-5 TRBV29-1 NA CSVEDWRETQYF TGCAGCGTTGAAGATTGGCGAGAGACCCAGTACTTC
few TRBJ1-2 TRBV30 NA CAWSVTNYGYTF TGTGCCTGGAGTGTAACCAACTATGGCTACACCTTC
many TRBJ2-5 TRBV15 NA CATSVQIAETQYF TGTGCCACCAGCGTACAGATCGCAGAGACCCAGTACTTC
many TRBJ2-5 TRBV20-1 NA CSARDWDPQGGTQYF TGCAGTGCTAGAGATTGGGACCCACAAGGCGGGACCCAGTACTTC
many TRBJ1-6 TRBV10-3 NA CAISEVRGGENSPLNF TGTGCCATCAGTGAAGTCCGTGGTGGTGAGAATTCACCCCTCAACTTT
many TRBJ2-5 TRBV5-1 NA CASRDQETQYF TGCGCCAGCAGGGATCAAGAGACCCAGTACTTC
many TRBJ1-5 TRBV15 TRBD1 CATSRRQGDQPQHF TGTGCCACCAGCAGGAGACAGGGAGATCAGCCCCAGCATTTT
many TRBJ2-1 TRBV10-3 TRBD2 CAISEILAANEQFF TGTGCCATCAGTGAGATTCTAGCGGCGAATGAGCAGTTCTTC
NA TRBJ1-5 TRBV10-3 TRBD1 CAIRGGLNQPQHF TGTGCCATCAGAGGGGGCCTGAATCAGCCCCAGCATTTT
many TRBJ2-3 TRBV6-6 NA CASSYQGRTDTQYF TGTGCCAGCAGTTACCAGGGCCGCACAGATACGCAGTATTTT
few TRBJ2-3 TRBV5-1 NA CASSRTSSTDTQYF TGCGCCAGCAGCAGGACTTCTAGCACAGATACGCAGTATTTT
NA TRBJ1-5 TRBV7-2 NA CASSLDVSQPQHF TGTGCCAGCAGCTTAGACGTTTCTCAGCCCCAGCATTTT
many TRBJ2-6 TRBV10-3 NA CAISESENSGANVLTF TGTGCCATCAGTGAGTCAGAGAACTCTGGGGCCAACGTCCTGACTTTC
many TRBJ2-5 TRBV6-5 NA CASTPSGTQETQYF TGTGCCAGCACACCTAGTGGAACCCAAGAGACCCAGTACTTC
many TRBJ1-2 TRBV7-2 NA CASSAQGWGYTF TGTGCCAGCAGCGCACAGGGATGGGGCTACACCTTC
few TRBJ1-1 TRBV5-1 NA CASSPGGMDTEAFF TGCGCCAGCAGCCCGGGAGGTATGGACACTGAAGCTTTCTTT
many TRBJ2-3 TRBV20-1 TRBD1 CSARKPGQGYTDTQYF TGCAGTGCTAGAAAACCGGGACAGGGCTACACAGATACGCAGTATTTT
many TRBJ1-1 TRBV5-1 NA CASSLGSGNTEAFF TGCGCCAGCAGCTTGGGGTCGGGGAACACTGAAGCTTTCTTT
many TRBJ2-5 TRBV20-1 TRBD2 CSARSGSGGVLQETQYF TGCAGTGCCCGCAGTGGAAGCGGGGGGGTCCTACAAGAGACCCAGTACTTC
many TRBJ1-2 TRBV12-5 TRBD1 CASGSDRPYGYTF TGTGCTAGTGGCTCGGACAGGCCATATGGCTACACCTTC
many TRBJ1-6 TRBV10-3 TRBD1 CAISVEDRVGSPLHF TGTGCCATCAGTGTCGAGGACAGGGTCGGTTCACCCCTCCACTTT
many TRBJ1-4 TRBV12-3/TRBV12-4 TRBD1 CASRQDRGNEKLFF TGTGCCAGCAGACAGGACAGGGGTAATGAAAAACTGTTTTTT
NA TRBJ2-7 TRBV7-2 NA CASSSFGFHEQYF TGTGCCAGCAGCTCCTTCGGGTTCCACGAGCAGTACTTC
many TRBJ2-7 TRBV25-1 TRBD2 CASSEVASGVLEQYF TGTGCCAGCAGTGAAGTTGCTAGCGGGGTTCTCGAGCAGTACTTC
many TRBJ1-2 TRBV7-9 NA CASSRSQLDYGYTF TGTGCCAGCAGCCGAAGTCAATTAGACTATGGCTACACCTTC
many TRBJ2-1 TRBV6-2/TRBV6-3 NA CASSYGYNEQFF TGTGCCAGCAGTTACGGGTACAATGAGCAGTTCTTC
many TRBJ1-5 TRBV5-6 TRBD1 CASSLLTSTGKEAQHF TGTGCCAGCAGCTTGCTCACATCGACAGGGAAAGAGGCCCAGCATTTT
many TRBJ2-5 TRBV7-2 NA CASRRGGRRQETQYF TGTGCCAGCAGAAGGGGGGGCAGGAGGCAAGAGACCCAGTACTTC
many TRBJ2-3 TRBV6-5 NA CASSLDRSTDTQYF TGTGCCAGCAGTTTAGACAGGAGCACAGATACGCAGTATTTT
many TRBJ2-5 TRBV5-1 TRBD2 CASSLDVAGDQETQYF TGCGCCAGCAGCTTGGACGTAGCGGGGGACCAAGAGACCCAGTACTTC
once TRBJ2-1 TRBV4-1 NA CASSQERPTNVKQFF TGCGCCAGCAGCCAAGAACGGCCAACAAACGTTAAGCAGTTCTTC
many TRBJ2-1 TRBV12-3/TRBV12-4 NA CASSLSFRGAYNEQFF TGTGCCAGCAGTTTATCGTTTCGGGGGGCTTACAATGAGCAGTTCTTC
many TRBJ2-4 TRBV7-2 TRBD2 CASSPGTSGNIQYF TGTGCCAGCAGCCCCGGGACTAGCGGGAACATTCAGTACTTC
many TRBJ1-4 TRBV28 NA CASSLTGASSNEKLFF TGTGCCAGCAGTTTAACGGGGGCCAGCAGTAATGAAAAACTGTTTTTT
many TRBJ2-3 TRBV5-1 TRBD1 CASSRDRSTDTQYF TGCGCCAGCAGCCGGGACAGGAGCACAGATACGCAGTATTTT
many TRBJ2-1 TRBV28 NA CASSLREGQFF TGTGCCAGCAGTTTGCGTGAAGGGCAGTTCTTC
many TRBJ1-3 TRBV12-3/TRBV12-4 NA CASSIQGNTIYF TGTGCCAGCAGCATACAGGGTAACACCATATATTTT
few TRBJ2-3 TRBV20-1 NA CSAGSRGTSTDTQYF TGCAGTGCAGGGTCCCGAGGAACTAGCACAGATACGCAGTATTTT